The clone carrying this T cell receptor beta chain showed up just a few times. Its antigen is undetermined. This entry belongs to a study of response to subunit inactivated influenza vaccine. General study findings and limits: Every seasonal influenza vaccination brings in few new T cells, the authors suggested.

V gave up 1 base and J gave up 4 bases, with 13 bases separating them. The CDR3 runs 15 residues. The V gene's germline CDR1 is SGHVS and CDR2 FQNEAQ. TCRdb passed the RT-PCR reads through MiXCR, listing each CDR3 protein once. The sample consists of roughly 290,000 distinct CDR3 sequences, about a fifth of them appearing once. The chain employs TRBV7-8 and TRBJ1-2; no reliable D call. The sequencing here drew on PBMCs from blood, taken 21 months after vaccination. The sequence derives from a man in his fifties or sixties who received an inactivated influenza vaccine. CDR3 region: CASSLVRALGYGYTF. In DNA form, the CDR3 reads TGTGCCAGCAGCTTAGTACGGGCTCTAGGCTATGGCTACACCTTC.